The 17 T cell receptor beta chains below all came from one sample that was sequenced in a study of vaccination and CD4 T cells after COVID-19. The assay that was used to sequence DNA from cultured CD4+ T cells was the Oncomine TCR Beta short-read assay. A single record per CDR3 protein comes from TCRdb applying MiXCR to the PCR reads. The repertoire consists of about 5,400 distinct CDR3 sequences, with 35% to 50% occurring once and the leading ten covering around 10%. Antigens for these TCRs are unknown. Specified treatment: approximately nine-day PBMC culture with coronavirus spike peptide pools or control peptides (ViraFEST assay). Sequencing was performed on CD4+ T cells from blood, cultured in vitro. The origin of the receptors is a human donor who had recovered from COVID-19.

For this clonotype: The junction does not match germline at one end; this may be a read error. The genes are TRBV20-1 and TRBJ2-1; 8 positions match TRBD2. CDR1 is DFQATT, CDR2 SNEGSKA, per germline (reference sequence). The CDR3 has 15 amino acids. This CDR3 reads CGARFPSGGYNEQFF. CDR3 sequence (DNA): TGCGGTGCTAGGTTCCCCAGCGGGGGCTACAATGAGCAGTTCTTC.

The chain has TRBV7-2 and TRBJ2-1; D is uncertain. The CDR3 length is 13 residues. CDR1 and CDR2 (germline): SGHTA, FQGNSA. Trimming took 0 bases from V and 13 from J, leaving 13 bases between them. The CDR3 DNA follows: TGTGCCAGCAGCTTAGCGCTGGACCGAGCCCAGTTCTTC. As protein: CASSLALDRAQFF.

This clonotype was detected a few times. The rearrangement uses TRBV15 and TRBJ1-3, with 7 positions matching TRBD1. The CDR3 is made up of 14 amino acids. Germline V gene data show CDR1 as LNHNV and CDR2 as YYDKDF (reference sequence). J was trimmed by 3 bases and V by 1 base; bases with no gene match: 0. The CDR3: CATSRGTGGNTIYF. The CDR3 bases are TGTGCCACCAGCAGAGGGACAGGTGGAAACACCATATATTTT.

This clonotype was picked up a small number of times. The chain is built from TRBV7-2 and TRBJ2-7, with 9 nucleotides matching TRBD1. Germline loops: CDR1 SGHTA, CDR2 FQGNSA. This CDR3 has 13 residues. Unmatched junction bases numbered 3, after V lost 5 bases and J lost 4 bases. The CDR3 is CASSRQGGYEQYF. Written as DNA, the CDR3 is TGTGCCAGCAGCCGACAGGGGGGATACGAGCAGTACTTC. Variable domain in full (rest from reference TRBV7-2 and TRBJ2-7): GAGVSQSPSNKVTEKGKDVELRCDPISGHTALYWYRQSLGQGLEFLIYFQGNSAPDKSGLPSDRFSAERTGGSVSTLTIQRTQQEDSAVYLCASSRQGGYEQYFGPGTRLTVT.

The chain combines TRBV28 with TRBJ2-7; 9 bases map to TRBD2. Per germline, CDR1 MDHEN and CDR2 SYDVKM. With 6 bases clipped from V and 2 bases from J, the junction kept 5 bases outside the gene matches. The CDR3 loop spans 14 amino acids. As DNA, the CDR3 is TGTGCCAGCAGCGGACTAGCGCCTACCTACGAGCAGTACTTC. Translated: CASSGLAPTYEQYF.

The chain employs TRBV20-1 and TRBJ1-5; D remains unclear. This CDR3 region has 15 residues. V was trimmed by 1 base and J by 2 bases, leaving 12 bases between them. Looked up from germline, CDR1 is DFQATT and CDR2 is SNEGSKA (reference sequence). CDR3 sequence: CSARAVTDGNQPQHF. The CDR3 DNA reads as TGCAGTGCTAGAGCAGTCACGGATGGCAATCAGCCCCAGCATTTT.

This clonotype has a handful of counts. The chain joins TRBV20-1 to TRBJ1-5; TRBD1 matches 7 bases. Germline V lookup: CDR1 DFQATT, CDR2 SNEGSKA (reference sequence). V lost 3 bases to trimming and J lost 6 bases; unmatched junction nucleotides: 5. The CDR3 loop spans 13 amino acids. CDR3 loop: CSASRGVGQPQHF. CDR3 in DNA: TGCAGTGCTAGCAGGGGGGTCGGTCAGCCCCAGCATTTT.

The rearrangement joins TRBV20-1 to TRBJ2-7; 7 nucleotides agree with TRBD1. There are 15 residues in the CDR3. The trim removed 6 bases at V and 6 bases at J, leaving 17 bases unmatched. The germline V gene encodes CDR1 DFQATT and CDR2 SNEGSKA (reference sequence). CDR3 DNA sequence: TGCAGTGCCTCCCGCTTTGGGCAGGGGGTAAGCGAGCAGTACTTC. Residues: CSASRFGQGVSEQYF.

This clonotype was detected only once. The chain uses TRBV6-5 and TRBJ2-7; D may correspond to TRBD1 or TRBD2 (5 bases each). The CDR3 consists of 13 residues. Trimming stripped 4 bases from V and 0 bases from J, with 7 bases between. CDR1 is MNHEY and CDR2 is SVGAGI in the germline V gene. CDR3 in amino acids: CASSWGTSYEQYF. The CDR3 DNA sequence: TGTGCCAGCAGTTGGGGGACCTCCTACGAGCAGTACTTC.

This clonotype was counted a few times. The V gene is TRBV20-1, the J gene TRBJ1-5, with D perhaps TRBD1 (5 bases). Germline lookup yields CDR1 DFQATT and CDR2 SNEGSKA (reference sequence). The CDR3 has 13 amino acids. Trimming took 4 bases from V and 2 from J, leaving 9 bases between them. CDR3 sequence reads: CSATGFGNQPQHF. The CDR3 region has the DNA TGCAGTGCTACAGGGTTTGGCAATCAGCCCCAGCATTTT.

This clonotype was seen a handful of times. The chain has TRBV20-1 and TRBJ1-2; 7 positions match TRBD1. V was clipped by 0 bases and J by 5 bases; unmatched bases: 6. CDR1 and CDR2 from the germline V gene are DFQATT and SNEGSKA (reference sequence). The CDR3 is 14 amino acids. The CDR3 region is CSARETGLIYGYTF. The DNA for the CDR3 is TGCAGTGCTAGAGAGACAGGGCTAATATATGGCTACACCTTC.

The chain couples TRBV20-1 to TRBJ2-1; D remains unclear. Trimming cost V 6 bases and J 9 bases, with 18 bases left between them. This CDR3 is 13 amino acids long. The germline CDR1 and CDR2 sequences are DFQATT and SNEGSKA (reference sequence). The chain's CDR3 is CSANTISVAEQFF. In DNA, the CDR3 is TGCAGTGCCAACACCATTTCCGTTGCTGAGCAGTTCTTC.

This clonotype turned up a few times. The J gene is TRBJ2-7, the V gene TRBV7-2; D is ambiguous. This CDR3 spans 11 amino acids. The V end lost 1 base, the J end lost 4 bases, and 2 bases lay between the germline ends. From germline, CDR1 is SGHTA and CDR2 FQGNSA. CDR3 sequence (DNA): TGTGCCAGCAGCTTAGTGTACGAGCAGTACTTC. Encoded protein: CASSLVYEQYF.

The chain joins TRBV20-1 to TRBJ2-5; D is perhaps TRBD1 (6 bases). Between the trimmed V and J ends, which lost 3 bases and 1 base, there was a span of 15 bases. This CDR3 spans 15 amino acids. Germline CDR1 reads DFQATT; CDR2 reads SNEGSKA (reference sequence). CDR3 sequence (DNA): TGCAGTGCTAGCGGCCTACAGGGAACCCAAGAGACCCAGTACTTC. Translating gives CSASGLQGTQETQYF.

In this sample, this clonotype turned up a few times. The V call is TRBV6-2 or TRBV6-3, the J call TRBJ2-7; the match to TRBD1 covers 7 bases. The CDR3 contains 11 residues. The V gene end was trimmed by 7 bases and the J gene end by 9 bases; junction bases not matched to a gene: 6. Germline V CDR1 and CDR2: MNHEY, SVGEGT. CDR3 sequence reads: CASTNRGGQYF. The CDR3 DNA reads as TGTGCCAGCACCAACAGGGGTGGGCAGTACTTC.

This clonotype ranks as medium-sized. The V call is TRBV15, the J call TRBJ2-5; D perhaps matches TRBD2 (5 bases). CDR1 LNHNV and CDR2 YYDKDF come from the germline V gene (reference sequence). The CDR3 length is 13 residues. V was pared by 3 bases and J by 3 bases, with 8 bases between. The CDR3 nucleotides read TGTGCCACCAGCAGCACAGCGGAAGAGACCCAGTACTTC. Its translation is CATSSTAEETQYF. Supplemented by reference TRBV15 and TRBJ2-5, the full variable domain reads DAMVIQNPRYQVTQFGKPVTLSCSQTLNHNVMYWYQQKSSQAPKLLFHYYDKDFNNEADTPDNFQSRRPNTSFCFLDIRSPGLGDTAMYLCATSSTAEETQYFGPGTRLLVL.

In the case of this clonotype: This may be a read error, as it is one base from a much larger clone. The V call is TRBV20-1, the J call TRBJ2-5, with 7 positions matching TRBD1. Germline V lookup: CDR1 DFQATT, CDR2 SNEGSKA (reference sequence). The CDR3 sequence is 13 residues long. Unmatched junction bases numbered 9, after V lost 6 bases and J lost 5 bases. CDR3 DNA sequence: TGCAGTGCACCGACAGGGAGCAGGGAGACCCAGTACTTC. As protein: CSAPTGSRETQYF.